Listed below are T cell receptor beta chains from one sample, sequenced in a study of blood T cell repertoires in COVID-19. Generated by immunoSEQ multiplex PCR, the TCRdb table keeps only in-frame clones and is missing some. The table lists tens of thousands of clones, 75% to 80% of them singletons, with roughly a fifth in the top ten. The sample was peripheral blood. These receptors all stem from a man aged 45-65 years with active or convalescent COVID-19. The CDR3 runs from the conserved cysteine through the conserved F or W. A D gene is named only where the DNA matches it firmly. Clone size is stated in some rows and not others, as once, few, many or a class when expanded.

V gene	clone size	D gene	J gene	CDR3 protein	CDR3 DNA
TRBV9	-	-	TRBJ2-5	CASSVGGNEVEAQYF	TGTGCCAGCAGCGTTGGCGGGAACGAGGTAGAGGCCCAGTACTTC
TRBV19	-	-	TRBJ1-1	CASRSWGRTEAFF	TGTGCCAGTAGAAGTTGGGGGCGAACTGAAGCTTTCTTT
TRBV6-5	-	-	TRBJ1-6	CASSSGAPLHF	TGTGCCAGCAGTAGCGGGGCACCCCTCCACTTT
TRBV15	-	TRBD1	TRBJ2-3	CATSRDTGDGADTQYF	TGTGCCACCAGCAGAGACACAGGGGATGGCGCAGATACGCAGTATTTT
TRBV4-1	few	TRBD2	TRBJ2-2	CASSQTSGGTGELFF	TGCGCCAGCAGCCAAACTAGCGGGGGGACCGGGGAGCTGTTTTTT
TRBV18	-	-	TRBJ2-7	CASSGGPGEQYF	TGTGCCAGCTCCGGGGGTCCCGGCGAGCAGTACTTC
TRBV2	few	TRBD1	TRBJ1-6	CASGDSDLNSPLHF	TGTGCCAGCGGGGACAGTGATCTTAATTCACCCCTCCACTTT
TRBV6-6	-	TRBD2	TRBJ2-3	CASSRDPLAGGTTDTQYF	TGTGCCAGCAGTCGCGATCCCTTAGCGGGGGGAACCACAGATACGCAGTATTTT
TRBV20-1	-	TRBD2	TRBJ2-3	CSASRLAGGGSSTDTQYF	TGCAGTGCTAGTCGACTAGCGGGAGGGGGGAGTAGTACAGATACGCAGTATTTT
TRBV5-1	-	-	TRBJ1-1	CASSKDRNTEAFF	TGCGCCAGCAGCAAGGACAGGAACACTGAAGCTTTCTTT
TRBV3-1/TRBV3-2	-	-	TRBJ2-1	CASAREGVKYEQFF	TGTGCCAGCGCAAGGGAAGGGGTAAAGTATGAGCAGTTCTTC
TRBV10-3	-	-	TRBJ2-3	CAIKQGLSTDTQYF	TGTGCCATCAAACAGGGCCTTAGCACAGATACGCAGTATTTT
TRBV5-1	few	TRBD1	TRBJ1-1	CASSPGGQGAAWGNTEAFF	TGCGCCAGCAGCCCTGGAGGACAGGGGGCGGCATGGGGGAACACTGAAGCTTTCTTT
TRBV2	-	TRBD2	TRBJ2-5	CASRGTSLETQYF	TGTGCCAGCAGGGGGACTAGTTTGGAGACCCAGTACTTC
TRBV4-2	-	TRBD2	TRBJ2-5	CASSQLVAGGKETQYF	TGTGCCAGCAGCCAACTGGTAGCGGGGGGTAAAGAGACCCAGTACTTC
TRBV2	-	-	TRBJ2-7	CASNPRGGLIYEQYF	TGTGCCAGCAATCCGAGGGGGGGCCTAATTTACGAGCAGTACTTC
TRBV10-3	-	-	TRBJ1-1	CAIVVNTEAFF	TGTGCCATCGTCGTTAACACTGAAGCTTTCTTT
TRBV10-3	once	-	TRBJ1-1	CAISNQINTEAFF	TGTGCCATCAGCAACCAGATTAACACTGAAGCTTTCTTT
TRBV6-2/TRBV6-3	once	-	TRBJ1-2	CASTPHRDTSGYTF	TGTGCCAGCACCCCCCACCGGGACACTTCGGGCTACACCTTC
TRBV11-2	-	TRBD1	TRBJ2-7	CASSPDRGAHEQYF	TGTGCCAGCAGCCCCGACAGGGGGGCCCACGAGCAGTACTTC
TRBV12-5	-	-	TRBJ1-5	CASGFDRLNQPQHF	TGTGCTAGTGGTTTCGACAGGCTAAATCAGCCCCAGCATTTT
TRBV7-3	-	TRBD1	TRBJ1-6	CASSLNPGGNSPLHF	TGTGCCAGCAGCTTAAATCCAGGGGGGAATTCACCCCTCCACTTT